This TCR beta chain was captured in a study of OX40 agonist ivuxolimab in advanced cancers. Study overall: It was ivuxolimab, an agonistic anti-OX40 (CD134) antibody, that patients were treated with. Dose-escalation cases comprised hepatocellular carcinoma, melanoma, renal cell or head and neck cancer.

Study-wide results and limits: Nonresponders, in some cases, also had low normalized T-cell clonal expansion.

Method: immunoSEQ multiplex PCR; TCRdb's copy keeps in-frame clones and lacks some. The sample records 60,000 to 90,000 clones, 88% being singletons. Trimming cost V 1 base and J 5 bases, with 10 bases left between them. The CDR3 contains 14 residues. Germline values: CDR1 SNHLY, CDR2 FYNNEI. Patients were ineligible given autoimmune disease history or systemic immunosuppression. On this clone itself: The antigen is undetermined.

The chain recombines TRBV2 with TRBJ2-3; no reliable D call. The starting material was CD4+ or CD8+ T cells sorted from blood, obtained in a trial of the OX40 agonist ivuxolimab. The sequence was collected from an adult with an advanced solid tumor such as melanoma, head and neck, liver or kidney cancer. The CDR3 sequence is CASSEVGSIDTQYF. CDR3 in DNA: TGTGCCAGCAGTGAAGTGGGAAGTATAGATACGCAGTATTTT.